This T cell receptor (beta chain) was documented in a study of T cell repertoires in cytomegalovirus infection. MiXCR was run by TCRdb on the reads, yielding one entry per CDR3 protein. The repertoire holds roughly 49,000 distinct CDR3 sequences, with 20% to 25% as singletons. As for this clonotype: Antigen specificity is unknown.

V was trimmed by 5 bases and J by 0 bases, leaving 11 bases between them. This CDR3 comprises 15 residues. The TCR comes from a human donor in good health (CMV status not recorded). Some clones in this sample may be carry-over from other donors' samples. The sample consisted of CD8+ T cells from cultured PBMCs, taken from culture after CMV antigen stimulation. The gene calls are TRBV12-3 or TRBV12-4 and TRBJ2-1; no definite D call. The CDR3 sequence is CASSISQGSYNEQFF. For the CDR3, the DNA is TGTGCCAGCAGTATCTCACAAGGCTCCTACAATGAGCAGTTCTTC.